This T cell receptor beta chain originates from a study of blood T cell repertoires in COVID-19. In the study overall: Nucleic acid was either cDNA or gDNA, and it came from T cells, B-cell-depleted T cells, or PBMCs.

This CDR3 spans 15 amino acids. J lost 0 bases, V lost 1 base, and 3 bases had no gene match. CDR1 SGHAT and CDR2 FQNNGV come from the germline V gene. Enrollees, about 18 to 89 years old, lived in fewer than 25 US areas. Cohorts were assigned according to the clinical history that participants reported. Original processing methods: Amplification of reference gene primers was used by the study to estimate nucleated cell counts. Using immunoSEQ multiplex PCR, the repertoire was profiled, and TCRdb retains in-frame clones only, with some absent. V, J and clone size derive from that table, while D and trimming were established from the DNA sequence. The data contain 150,000 to 200,000 clones, almost 80% of them singletons.

This sequence originates from a woman between 45 and 65 years old who had recovered from COVID-19. Sequencing was carried out using PBMCs or T cells enriched from blood (not recorded which). The V gene is TRBV11-2, the J gene TRBJ2-7, with 7 bases that match TRBD1. The CDR3 region has the DNA TGTGCCAGCAGCTTAGGACAGGGTCTCTCCTACGAGCAGTACTTC. Its protein is CASSLGQGLSYEQYF.